This T cell receptor (beta chain) was identified in a study of shared clonotypes between healthy human individuals. Here immunoSEQ multiplex PCR was the method, and the copy in TCRdb shows in-frame clones only, minus some. Of about 2.3 million clones in the sample, about 90% were seen once. Germline CDR1 is MNHEY and CDR2 is SMNVEV (reference sequence). The CDR3 is 15 amino acids. V dropped 5 bases and J dropped 8 bases, with 18 bases sitting between them. Findings of the study overall: Some clonotypes were shared by all four sorted-subset donors, while others were not shared. The non-shared ones had lower generation probabilities than the shared ones. Genetic and exposure-history diversity was limited by the small donor number. With several donors compared, 4.5% to 6.5% of naive CD4 clonotypes were shared. Larger richness was generally estimated for naive than memory subsets.

As concerns this clone: The antigen is unknown.

The chain carries TRBV27 and TRBJ1-4; the D is unclear. The receptor comes from a man between 18 and 35 years old in good health. Some clones in this sample may be carry-over from other donors' samples. Sequences were obtained from naive CD4+ T cells from PBMCs. Noted subset: CD45RA+ positively selected. The CDR3 is CASSPTPRAAEKLFF. The DNA for the CDR3 is TGTGCCAGCAGTCCAACTCCGAGGGCGGCGGAAAAACTGTTTTTT.